This T cell receptor beta chain emerged from a study of T cells in Graves' hyperthyroidism and ophthalmopathy. Aged 18 to 65, the patients had hyperthyroidism that was newly diagnosed and had lasted under 2 months. Used for diagnoses were clinical symptoms, serum thyroxine and TRAb, thyroid ultrasound and orbital computed tomography. This clonotype was seen more than once but under ten times. Authors of the study amplified TCR beta CDR3 regions from RNA transcripts. First-round RT-PCR targeting the TCR CDR3 was performed with the HTBI primer set. One entry per CDR3 protein results from TCRdb running MiXCR on the multiplex PCR reads. In the table there are around 580,000 distinct CDR3 sequences, 46% of which are singletons. The V gene's germline CDR1 is LNHNV and CDR2 YYDKDF (reference sequence). Trimming pared 0 bases from V and 4 bases from J, leaving 10 bases between. This CDR3 has 14 residues.

This chain links TRBV15 with TRBJ2-7; TRBD2 is a possible D gene (6 bases). Specimen: peripheral blood or thyroid tissue (not recorded which). The sequence came from a woman aged 18-29 years with Graves' hyperthyroidism. Written as DNA, the CDR3 is TGTGCCACCAGCAGAGATCCGGGACTTTACGAGCAGTACTTC. Translated, it gives CATSRDPGLYEQYF.